This is a list of T cell receptor beta chains from one sample in a study of blood T cell repertoires in COVID-19. Method: immunoSEQ multiplex PCR; TCRdb's copy keeps in-frame clones and lacks some. Altogether approximately 300,000 clones are present, about 86% being singletons, with the ten largest covering about 15%. The sequenced sample was peripheral blood. Every receptor here comes from a person aged 65-85 years with COVID-19, enrolled during active disease. CDR3s include the opening cysteine and the closing phenylalanine or tryptophan. The D gene is left open where the match is weak. Clone size is given for some rows only: seen once, a few or many times, or a class if the clone is expanded.

d_gene	v_gene	abundance	j_gene	CDR3nt	CDR3aa
TRBD2	TRBV9	NA	TRBJ2-3	TGTGCCAGCAGCGTGGGCGGCGGGGGGGTAGATACGCAGTATTTT	CASSVGGGGVDTQYF
TRBD2	TRBV27	NA	TRBJ2-1	TGTGCCAGCAGTTTTAGCGGGGACCCCTACAATGAGCAGTTCTTC	CASSFSGDPYNEQFF
NA	TRBV10-1	NA	TRBJ1-1	TGCGCCAGCAGTGAGCCCCAACTCGACAAGTCGAACACTGAAGCTTTCTTT	CASSEPQLDKSNTEAFF
TRBD1	TRBV4-1	NA	TRBJ2-2	TGCGCCAGCAGCCGGACAGGGGGCGAGTTCGGGGAGCTGTTTTTT	CASSRTGGEFGELFF
NA	TRBV7-2	NA	TRBJ2-7	TGTGCCAGCAGCAATGGGCCGGGGGAGCAGTACTTC	CASSNGPGEQYF
TRBD2	TRBV5-1	NA	TRBJ2-1	TGCGCCAGCAGCTTATCACTAGCGGGAGGCCCCAGTGAGCAGTTCTTC	CASSLSLAGGPSEQFF
TRBD1	TRBV7-3	NA	TRBJ1-1	TGTGCCAGCAGCACCAGGGGGCTAAGCACTGAAGCTTTCTTT	CASSTRGLSTEAFF
TRBD1	TRBV4-1	NA	TRBJ1-2	TGCGCCAGCAGCCAAAGCACAGGGGCCCTGGTTGATGGCTACACCTTC	CASSQSTGALVDGYTF
NA	TRBV7-2	NA	TRBJ1-5	TGTGCCAGCAGCTCCCGACAGATTAATCAGCCCCAGCATTTT	CASSSRQINQPQHF
TRBD1	TRBV7-9	NA	TRBJ2-1	TGTGCCAGCAGACCACCATTTGGGACAGCCAATGAGCAGTTCTTC	CASRPPFGTANEQFF
TRBD1	TRBV5-5	NA	TRBJ1-2	TGTGCCAGCAGCTTCGAATGGACAGGGGGCAATGGCTACACCTTC	CASSFEWTGGNGYTF
NA	TRBV21-1	NA	TRBJ1-1	TGTGCCAGCAGCCCTAATGAGGTATTCCGGGACAGCCACGATGGGGGGACTGAAGCTTTCTTT	CASSPNEVFRDSHDGGTEAFF
NA	TRBV4-3	once	TRBJ1-3	TGCGCCAGCAGCCAAGATGTAGGGGCAGGTGGTGCTGGAAACACCATATATTTT	CASSQDVGAGGAGNTIYF
NA	TRBV5-4	once	TRBJ1-1	TGTGCCAGCAGTCTAAAGGGGGTCCCTGAAGCTTTCTTT	CASSLKGVPEAFF
NA	TRBV2	few	TRBJ2-7	TGTGCCAGCAGTGATACGACAGGCTATAAGCAGTACTTC	CASSDTTGYKQYF
NA	TRBV14	NA	TRBJ1-1	TGTGCCAGCAGCCACTCTAGACGGGGAAGGAACACTGAAGCTTTCTTT	CASSHSRRGRNTEAFF